The rows below give T cell receptor beta chains drawn from one sample of a study of blood T cell repertoires in COVID-19. The method was immunoSEQ multiplex PCR; TCRdb's version includes in-frame clones alone and lacks a portion of them. The sample includes approximately 110,000 clones, over 75% of them seen just once. The sample consisted of peripheral blood. All receptors come from a man in his fifties with acute or convalescent COVID-19. Each CDR3 is given with its conserved first and last residue. A D gene is named only where the DNA matches it firmly. Size tells how often a clone was seen (once, few, many) or the class of an expanded clone, and some rows leave it out.

D: .
J: TRBJ2-2
size: .
V: TRBV6-6
CDR3: CASSYGRGINTGELFF
DNA: TGTGCCAGCAGTTACGGACGGGGAATTAACACCGGGGAGCTGTTTTTT

D: .
J: TRBJ2-7
size: .
V: TRBV2
CDR3: CASNLRGSSYEQYF
DNA: TGTGCCAGCAATCTAAGGGGGAGCTCCTACGAGCAGTACTTC

D: .
J: TRBJ1-1
size: few
V: TRBV9
CDR3: CASSISLGGMNTEAFF
DNA: TGTGCCAGCAGCATTAGCTTGGGGGGAATGAACACTGAAGCTTTCTTT

D: TRBD1
J: TRBJ1-5
size: few
V: TRBV3-1/TRBV3-2
CDR3: CASSPRQGTNQPQHF
DNA: TGTGCCAGCAGCCCGAGACAGGGGACGAATCAGCCCCAGCATTTT

D: TRBD1
J: TRBJ1-2
size: .
V: TRBV19
CDR3: CASSSTGTGDPYGYTF
DNA: TGTGCCAGTAGTAGTACCGGGACAGGGGATCCCTATGGCTACACCTTC

D: .
J: TRBJ1-4
size: few
V: TRBV19
CDR3: CASSIGRRALNEKLFF
DNA: TGTGCCAGTAGTATAGGTCGTCGAGCTCTGAATGAAAAACTGTTTTTT

D: TRBD1
J: TRBJ2-5
size: few
V: TRBV24-1
CDR3: CATSDPKGTGAAETQYF
DNA: TGTGCCACCAGTGATCCTAAGGGGACAGGGGCAGCGGAGACCCAGTACTTC

D: .
J: TRBJ1-2
size: .
V: TRBV6-5
CDR3: CASSHLQGTDDYTF
DNA: TGTGCCAGCAGCCACCTACAGGGAACTGATGACTACACCTTC

D: .
J: TRBJ2-4
size: once
V: TRBV28
CDR3: CASSLSGLGAKNIQYF
DNA: TGTGCCAGCAGTTTATCTGGGCTCGGAGCCAAAAACATTCAGTACTTC

D: TRBD1
J: TRBJ1-4
size: .
V: TRBV29-1
CDR3: CSVQGQGKREKLFF
DNA: TGCAGCGTTCAAGGACAGGGAAAAAGAGAAAAACTGTTTTTT

D: TRBD1
J: TRBJ1-4
size: .
V: TRBV10-3
CDR3: CAIRTGVNEKLFF
DNA: TGTGCCATCCGTACAGGGGTAAATGAAAAACTGTTTTTT

D: TRBD1
J: TRBJ1-2
size: once
V: TRBV19
CDR3: CASSGQGAYGYTF
DNA: TGTGCCAGTAGTGGACAGGGGGCATATGGCTACACCTTC

D: .
J: TRBJ2-5
size: once
V: TRBV6-1
CDR3: CASSEARIAARAQYF
DNA: TGTGCCAGCAGTGAAGCTAGGATAGCGGCCCGGGCCCAGTACTTC

D: .
J: TRBJ2-1
size: .
V: TRBV29-1
CDR3: CSVVFGGAGNEQFF
DNA: TGCAGCGTTGTATTTGGGGGGGCCGGCAATGAGCAGTTCTTC

D: .
J: TRBJ1-2
size: .
V: TRBV15
CDR3: CATSRVGSSNYGYTF
DNA: TGTGCCACCAGCAGAGTTGGCAGTTCTAACTATGGCTACACCTTC

D: TRBD1
J: TRBJ1-5
size: .
V: TRBV19
CDR3: CASRTGDNQPQHF
DNA: TGTGCCAGCAGGACAGGGGACAATCAGCCCCAGCATTTT

D: TRBD1
J: TRBJ1-3
size: .
V: TRBV24-1
CDR3: CATSDPTGGGNTIYF
DNA: TGTGCCACCAGTGATCCTACAGGGGGAGGAAACACCATATATTTT

D: .
J: TRBJ1-1
size: .
V: TRBV13
CDR3: CASISLEGRREAFF
DNA: TGTGCCAGCATTTCCCTCGAGGGAAGGCGGGAAGCTTTCTTT

D: .
J: TRBJ2-2
size: .
V: TRBV7-3
CDR3: CASSLQGTTNTGELFF
DNA: TGTGCCAGCAGCTTACAGGGGACCACGAACACCGGGGAGCTGTTTTTT

D: .
J: TRBJ1-3
size: .
V: TRBV27
CDR3: CASSQGSGNTIYF
DNA: TGTGCCAGCTCACAGGGCTCTGGAAACACCATATATTTT

D: .
J: TRBJ2-2
size: .
V: TRBV24-1
CDR3: CATSAPGRQGNGELFF
DNA: TGTGCCACCAGTGCACCCGGGCGGCAGGGGAACGGGGAGCTGTTTTTT

D: TRBD1
J: TRBJ1-5
size: .
V: TRBV6-5
CDR3: CASTPGDRGRQPQHF
DNA: TGTGCCAGCACCCCCGGGGACAGGGGGCGGCAGCCCCAGCATTTT

D: .
J: TRBJ1-5
size: .
V: TRBV6-1
CDR3: CASSETVNQPQHF
DNA: TGTGCCAGCAGTGAGACAGTTAATCAGCCCCAGCATTTT

D: TRBD1
J: TRBJ1-2
size: .
V: TRBV15
CDR3: CATSRRGQGASGYTF
DNA: TGTGCCACCAGCCGGCGGGGACAGGGGGCTTCTGGCTACACCTTC

D: .
J: TRBJ1-5
size: .
V: TRBV7-9
CDR3: CASSFPGGNQPQHF
DNA: TGTGCCAGCAGCTTCCCGGGAGGAAATCAGCCCCAGCATTTT

D: .
J: TRBJ1-3
size: .
V: TRBV5-1
CDR3: CASSPRGSGNTIYF
DNA: TGCGCCAGCAGCCCACGGGGCTCTGGAAACACCATATATTTT

D: TRBD1
J: TRBJ2-5
size: .
V: TRBV10-3
CDR3: CAISRDREETQYF
DNA: TGTGCCATCAGTAGGGACAGGGAGGAGACCCAGTACTTC

D: .
J: TRBJ1-5
size: .
V: TRBV6-5
CDR3: CASSPSTGYNQPQHF
DNA: TGTGCCAGCAGTCCGTCGACAGGTTACAATCAGCCCCAGCATTTT

D: .
J: TRBJ1-6
size: .
V: TRBV30
CDR3: CACGGLSSPLHF
DNA: TGTGCCTGTGGGGGACTTAGTTCACCCCTCCACTTT

D: TRBD1
J: TRBJ1-2
size: .
V: TRBV19
CDR3: CASSMGQRLNGYTF
DNA: TGTGCCAGTAGTATGGGACAGCGTCTCAATGGCTACACCTTC

D: .
J: TRBJ1-2
size: .
V: TRBV5-1
CDR3: CASSLVAGGTGNGYTF
DNA: TGCGCCAGCAGCTTGGTCGCCGGGGGGACGGGGAATGGCTACACCTTC

D: TRBD2
J: TRBJ2-3
size: .
V: TRBV19
CDR3: CASSIRWNLESSGGASTDTQYF
DNA: TGTGCCAGTAGTATTCGATGGAACCTGGAGTCTAGCGGGGGGGCGAGCACAGATACGCAGTATTTT

D: .
J: TRBJ2-3
size: .
V: TRBV5-4
CDR3: CASSFFGVDTQYF
DNA: TGTGCCAGCAGCTTTTTCGGGGTGGATACGCAGTATTTT

D: .
J: TRBJ2-1
size: .
V: TRBV7-3
CDR3: CASSLTAGDEQFF
DNA: TGTGCCAGCAGCTTAACGGCAGGGGATGAGCAGTTCTTC

D: TRBD2
J: TRBJ2-5
size: few
V: TRBV5-4
CDR3: CASSLAGRGLETQYF
DNA: TGTGCCAGCAGCTTGGCGGGGAGGGGTCTGGAGACCCAGTACTTC

D: .
J: TRBJ2-5
size: .
V: TRBV9
CDR3: CASSVGQYQETQYF
DNA: TGTGCCAGCAGCGTAGGGCAGTACCAAGAGACCCAGTACTTC

D: .
J: TRBJ1-4
size: .
V: TRBV5-4
CDR3: CASSTEGATNEKLFF
DNA: TGTGCCAGCAGCACCGAGGGGGCAACTAATGAAAAACTGTTTTTT

D: TRBD1
J: TRBJ2-2
size: few
V: TRBV7-6
CDR3: CASSLGSGGTGELFF
DNA: TGTGCCAGCAGCTTAGGATCAGGGGGCACCGGGGAGCTGTTTTTT

D: .
J: TRBJ2-1
size: .
V: TRBV5-1
CDR3: CASSSPMRGNEQFF
DNA: TGCGCCAGCAGCTCCCCTATGCGGGGCAATGAGCAGTTCTTC

D: .
J: TRBJ1-2
size: .
V: TRBV2
CDR3: CASSESGYGYTF
DNA: TGTGCCAGCAGTGAATCCGGTTATGGCTACACCTTC

D: .
J: TRBJ1-2
size: .
V: TRBV20-1
CDR3: CSARRVYGYTF
DNA: TGCAGTGCTAGACGGGTCTATGGCTACACCTTC

D: .
J: TRBJ2-5
size: .
V: TRBV29-1
CDR3: CSAGWRKETQYF
DNA: TGCAGCGCCGGGTGGCGAAAAGAGACCCAGTACTTC

D: .
J: TRBJ2-5
size: .
V: TRBV5-1
CDR3: CASSPGGSETQYF
DNA: TGCGCCAGCAGCCCCGGGGGTTCGGAGACCCAGTACTTC

D: TRBD1
J: TRBJ1-1
size: .
V: TRBV6-5
CDR3: CASDRGTTEAFF
DNA: TGTGCCAGCGACAGGGGGACGACTGAAGCTTTCTTT

D: .
J: TRBJ1-5
size: .
V: TRBV10-2
CDR3: CASRKDGSGQPQHF
DNA: TGCGCCAGCAGAAAGGACGGGTCGGGGCAGCCCCAGCATTTT